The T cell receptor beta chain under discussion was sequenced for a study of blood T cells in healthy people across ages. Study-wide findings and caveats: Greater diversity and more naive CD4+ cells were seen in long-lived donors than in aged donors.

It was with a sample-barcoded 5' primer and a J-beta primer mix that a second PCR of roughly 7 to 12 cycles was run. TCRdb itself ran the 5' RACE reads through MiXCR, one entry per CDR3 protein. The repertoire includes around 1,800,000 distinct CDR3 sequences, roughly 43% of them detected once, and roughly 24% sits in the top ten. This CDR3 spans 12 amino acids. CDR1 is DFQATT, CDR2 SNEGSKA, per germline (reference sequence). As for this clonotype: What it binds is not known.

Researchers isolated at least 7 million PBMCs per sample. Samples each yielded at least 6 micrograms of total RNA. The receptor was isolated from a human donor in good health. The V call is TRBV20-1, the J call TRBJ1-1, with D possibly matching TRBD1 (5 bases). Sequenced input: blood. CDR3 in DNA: TGCAGCGTCACCCAGGGGAACACTGAAGCTTTCTTT. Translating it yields CSVTQGNTEAFF.